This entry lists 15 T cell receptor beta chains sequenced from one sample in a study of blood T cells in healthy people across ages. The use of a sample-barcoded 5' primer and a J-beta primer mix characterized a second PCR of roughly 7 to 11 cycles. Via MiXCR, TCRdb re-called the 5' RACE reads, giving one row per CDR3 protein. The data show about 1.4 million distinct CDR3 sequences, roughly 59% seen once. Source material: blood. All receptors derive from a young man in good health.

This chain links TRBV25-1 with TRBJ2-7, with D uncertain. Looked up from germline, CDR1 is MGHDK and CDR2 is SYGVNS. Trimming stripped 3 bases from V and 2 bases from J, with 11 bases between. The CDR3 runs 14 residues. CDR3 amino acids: CASSDEAPAYEQYF. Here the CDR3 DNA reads TGTGCCAGCAGTGACGAGGCCCCCGCCTACGAGCAGTACTTC.

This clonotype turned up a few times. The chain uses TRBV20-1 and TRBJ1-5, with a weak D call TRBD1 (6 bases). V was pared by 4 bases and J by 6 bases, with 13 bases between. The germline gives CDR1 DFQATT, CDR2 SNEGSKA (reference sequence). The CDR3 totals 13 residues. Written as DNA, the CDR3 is TGCAGTGCTACGATACAGGGAGGTCAGCCCCAGCATTTT. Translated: CSATIQGGQPQHF.

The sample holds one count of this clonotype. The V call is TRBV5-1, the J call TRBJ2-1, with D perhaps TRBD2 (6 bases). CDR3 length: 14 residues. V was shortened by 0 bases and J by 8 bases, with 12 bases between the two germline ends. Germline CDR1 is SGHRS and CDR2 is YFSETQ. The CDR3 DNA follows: TGCGCCAGCAGCTTGGCGGCCCCGGGGGATGAGCAGTTCTTC. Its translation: CASSLAAPGDEQFF.

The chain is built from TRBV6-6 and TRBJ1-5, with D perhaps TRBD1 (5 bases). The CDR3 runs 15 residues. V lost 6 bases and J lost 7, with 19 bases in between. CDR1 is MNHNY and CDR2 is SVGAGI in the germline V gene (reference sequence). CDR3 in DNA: TGTGCCAGCAGCCTAGGCAGGGTAGGGTACCAGCCCCAGCATTTT. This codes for CASSLGRVGYQPQHF.

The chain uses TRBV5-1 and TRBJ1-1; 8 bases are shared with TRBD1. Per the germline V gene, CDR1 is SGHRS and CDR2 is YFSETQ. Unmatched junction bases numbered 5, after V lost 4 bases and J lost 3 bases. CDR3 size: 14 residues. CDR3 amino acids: CASSTTGGDTEAFF. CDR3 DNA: TGCGCCAGCAGCACAACAGGGGGGGACACTGAAGCTTTCTTT.

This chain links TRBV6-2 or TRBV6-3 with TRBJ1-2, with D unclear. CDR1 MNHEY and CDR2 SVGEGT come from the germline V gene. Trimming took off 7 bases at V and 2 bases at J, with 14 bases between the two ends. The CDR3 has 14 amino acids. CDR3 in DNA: TGTGCCAGCACCCACCGGGTTGAGAACTATGGCTACACCTTC. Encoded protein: CASTHRVENYGYTF.

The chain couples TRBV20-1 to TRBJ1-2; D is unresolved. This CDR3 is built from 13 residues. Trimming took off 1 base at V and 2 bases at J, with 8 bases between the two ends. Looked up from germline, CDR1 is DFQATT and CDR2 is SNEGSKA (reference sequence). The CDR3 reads CSARGDTNYGYTF. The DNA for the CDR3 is TGCAGTGCTAGAGGCGACACAAACTATGGCTACACCTTC.

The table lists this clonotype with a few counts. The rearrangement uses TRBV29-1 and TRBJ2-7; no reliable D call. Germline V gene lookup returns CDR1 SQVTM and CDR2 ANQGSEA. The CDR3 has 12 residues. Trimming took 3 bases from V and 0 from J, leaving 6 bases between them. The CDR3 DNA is TGCAGCGTTGACATAAGCTCCTACGAGCAGTACTTC. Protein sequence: CSVDISSYEQYF.

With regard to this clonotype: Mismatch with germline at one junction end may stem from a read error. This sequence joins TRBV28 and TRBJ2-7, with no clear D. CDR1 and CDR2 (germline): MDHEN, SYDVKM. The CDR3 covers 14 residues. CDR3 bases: TGTGCCAGCAGTTTCCCGGCGAGCTCCTACGCGCAGTACTTC. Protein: CASSFPASSYAQYF.

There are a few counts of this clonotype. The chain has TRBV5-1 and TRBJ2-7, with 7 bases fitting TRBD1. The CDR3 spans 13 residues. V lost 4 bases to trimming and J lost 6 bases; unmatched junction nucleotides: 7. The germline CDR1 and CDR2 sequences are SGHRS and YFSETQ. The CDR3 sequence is CASSPRQGVEQYF. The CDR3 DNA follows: TGCGCCAGCAGCCCCCGCCAGGGGGTCGAGCAGTACTTC.

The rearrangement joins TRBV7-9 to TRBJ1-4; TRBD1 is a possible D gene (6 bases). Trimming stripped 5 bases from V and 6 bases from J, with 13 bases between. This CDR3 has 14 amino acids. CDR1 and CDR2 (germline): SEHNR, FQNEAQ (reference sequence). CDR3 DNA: TGTGCCAGCAGCCCAGGGGCCCCGGATGAAAAACTGTTTTTT. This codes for CASSPGAPDEKLFF.

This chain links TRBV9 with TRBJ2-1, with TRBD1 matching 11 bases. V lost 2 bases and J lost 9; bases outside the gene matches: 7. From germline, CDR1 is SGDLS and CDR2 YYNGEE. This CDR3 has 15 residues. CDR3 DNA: TGTGCCAGCAGCGTGAGGACAGGGGGCAACGGTGAGCAGTTCTTC. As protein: CASSVRTGGNGEQFF.

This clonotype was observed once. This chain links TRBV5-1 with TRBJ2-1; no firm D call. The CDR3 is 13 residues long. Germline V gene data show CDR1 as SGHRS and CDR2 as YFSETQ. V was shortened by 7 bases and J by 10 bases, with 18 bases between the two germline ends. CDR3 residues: CASGSVEVDEQFF. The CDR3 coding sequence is TGCGCCAGCGGATCGGTAGAGGTGGACGAGCAGTTCTTC.

CDR3 region: CASSPAVGTEAFF. In DNA, the CDR3 is TGCGCCAGCAGCCCCGCGGTTGGCACTGAAGCTTTCTTT. V and J are TRBV4-3 and TRBJ1-1, with D unclear. The V and J ends lost 4 bases and 4 bases respectively, with 10 bases between them. The CDR3 loop spans 13 amino acids. Germline V gene lookup returns CDR1 LGHNA and CDR2 YSLEER.

The CDR3 DNA reads TGTGCCAGCAGTTCAGGCACTCAGGGAACGGAGACCCAGTACTTC. The encoded protein is CASSSGTQGTETQYF. The chain carries TRBV12-3 or TRBV12-4 and TRBJ2-5; tentative D call: TRBD1 (5 bases). This CDR3 contains 15 residues. V was trimmed by 4 bases and J by 5 bases, leaving 17 bases between them.